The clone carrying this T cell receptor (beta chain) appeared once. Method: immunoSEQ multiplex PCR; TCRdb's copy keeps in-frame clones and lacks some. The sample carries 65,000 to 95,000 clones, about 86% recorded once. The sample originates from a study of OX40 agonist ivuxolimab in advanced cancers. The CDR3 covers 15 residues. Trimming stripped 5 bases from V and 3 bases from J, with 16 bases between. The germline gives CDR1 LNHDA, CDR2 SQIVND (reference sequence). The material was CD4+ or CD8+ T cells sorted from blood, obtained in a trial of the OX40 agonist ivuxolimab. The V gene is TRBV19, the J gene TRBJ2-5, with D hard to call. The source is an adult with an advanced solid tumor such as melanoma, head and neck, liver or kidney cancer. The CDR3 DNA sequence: TGTGCCAGTAGTTCCCGCGGCGCGCCTAAAGAGACCCAGTACTTC. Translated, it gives CASSSRGAPKETQYF.